This TCR beta chain was profiled in a study of graft-versus-host responses after intestinal transplantation. The wider study: As for transplant type, recipients had multivisceral, liver-intestinal, or isolated intestinal grafts. Anti-thymocyte globulin induction was given to all recipients, followed by tacrolimus and steroids for roughly 3 years.

The protocol was immunoSEQ multiplex PCR, while the TCRdb copy is restricted to in-frame clones and leaves out a portion. The sample carries almost 85,000 clones, roughly 91% recorded once. Study-level points and caveats: The recipient marrow held GvH clones, and some of them showed up first in ileum or blood.

About this clone itself: Its cognate antigen is unknown.

This sequence originates from a human donor who received an intestinal transplant. The input for sequencing was unstimulated CD4+ T cells sorted from spleen or lymph node cells, taken before intestinal transplant.

CDR3 bases: TGCGCCAGCAGCAACGGGGGGTCGAACACCGGGGAGCTGTTTTTT. Translation: CASSNGGSNTGELFF. This chain links TRBV4-3 with TRBJ2-2; 7 nucleotides agree with TRBD2. Germline CDR1 reads LGHNA; CDR2 reads YSLEER. Trimming cost V 5 bases and J 0 bases; bases outside gene matches: 3. This CDR3 comprises 15 residues.